This T cell receptor (beta chain) was documented in a study of tumor-infiltrating lymphocytes in primary liver carcinoma. CDR1 is MNHEY, CDR2 SVGAGI, per germline. The CDR3 spans 17 residues. In the case of this clonotype: A read error may produce the germline difference seen at one junction end.

Between roughly 17 and 31 mg of unsorted bulk tissue served as the source from which RNA and DNA were co-extracted. All tumor specimens exceeded 80% viable tumor cells. With a constant-region primer, TCR beta cDNA was made from 500 ng of total RNA. Libraries covering TCR beta were generated through three nested multiplex PCR rounds (using a slightly modified ARM-PCR). TRBV1-TRBV30 forward primers and a C-beta reverse primer were used in the first two PCR rounds, which each ran for 9 to 10 cycles. MiXCR, run by TCRdb on the multiplex PCR reads, gives a single entry per CDR3 protein. The data contain some 120,000 distinct CDR3 sequences, around 60% of them singletons.

This clonotype was obtained from a woman aged 60 to 75 with primary liver carcinoma and hepatitis B virus infection. The rearrangement links TRBV6-5 to TRBJ1-4, with TRBD1 matching over 7 bases. The sample comprised liver tumor tissue from sampling region 1. Stated subset: tumor region T1, superior pole. The CDR3 reads CASSYSSRGAGAYRLFF. The CDR3 bases are TGTGCGAGCAGTTACTCGAGCAGGGGGGCCGGGGCCTACAGACTGTTTTTT.